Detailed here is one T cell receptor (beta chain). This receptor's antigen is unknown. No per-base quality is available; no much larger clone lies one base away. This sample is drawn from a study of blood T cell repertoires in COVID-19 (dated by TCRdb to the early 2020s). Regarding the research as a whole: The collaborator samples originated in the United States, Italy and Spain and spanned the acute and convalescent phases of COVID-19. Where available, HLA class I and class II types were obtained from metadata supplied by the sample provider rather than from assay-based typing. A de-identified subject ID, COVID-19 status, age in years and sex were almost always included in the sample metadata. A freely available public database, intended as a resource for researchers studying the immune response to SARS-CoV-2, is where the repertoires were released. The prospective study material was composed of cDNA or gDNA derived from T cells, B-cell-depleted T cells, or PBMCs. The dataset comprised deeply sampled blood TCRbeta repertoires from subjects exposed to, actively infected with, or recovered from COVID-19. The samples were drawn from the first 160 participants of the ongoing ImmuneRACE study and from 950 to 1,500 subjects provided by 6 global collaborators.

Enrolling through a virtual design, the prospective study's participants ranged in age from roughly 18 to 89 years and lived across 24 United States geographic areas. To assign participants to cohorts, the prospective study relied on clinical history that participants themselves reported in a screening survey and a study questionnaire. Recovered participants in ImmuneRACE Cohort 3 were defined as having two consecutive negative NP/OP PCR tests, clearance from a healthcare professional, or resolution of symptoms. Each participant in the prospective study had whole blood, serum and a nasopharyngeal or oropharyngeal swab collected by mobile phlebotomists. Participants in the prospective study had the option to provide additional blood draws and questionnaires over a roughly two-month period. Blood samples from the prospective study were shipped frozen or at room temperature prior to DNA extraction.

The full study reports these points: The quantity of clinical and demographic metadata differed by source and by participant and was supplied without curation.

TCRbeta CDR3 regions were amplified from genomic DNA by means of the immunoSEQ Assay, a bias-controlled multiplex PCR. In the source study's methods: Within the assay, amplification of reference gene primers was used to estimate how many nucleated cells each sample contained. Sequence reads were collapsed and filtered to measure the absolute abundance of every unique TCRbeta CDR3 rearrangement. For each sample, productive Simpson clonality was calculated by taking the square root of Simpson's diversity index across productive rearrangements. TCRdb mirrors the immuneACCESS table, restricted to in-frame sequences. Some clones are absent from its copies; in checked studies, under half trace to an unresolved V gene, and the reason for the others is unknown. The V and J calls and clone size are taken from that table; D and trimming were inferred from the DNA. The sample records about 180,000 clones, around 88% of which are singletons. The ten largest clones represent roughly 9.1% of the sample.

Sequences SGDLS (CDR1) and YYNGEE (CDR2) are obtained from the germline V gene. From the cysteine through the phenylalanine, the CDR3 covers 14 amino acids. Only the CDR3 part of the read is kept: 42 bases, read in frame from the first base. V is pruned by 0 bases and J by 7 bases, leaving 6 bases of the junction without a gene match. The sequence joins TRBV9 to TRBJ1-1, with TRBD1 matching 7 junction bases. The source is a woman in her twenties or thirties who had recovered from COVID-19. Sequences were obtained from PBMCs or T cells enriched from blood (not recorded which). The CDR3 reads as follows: CASSVEMGTDEAFF. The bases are TGTGCCAGCAGCGTAGAAATGGGGACAGATGAAGCTTTCTTT. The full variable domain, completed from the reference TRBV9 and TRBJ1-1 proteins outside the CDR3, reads DSGVTQTPKHLITATGQRVTLRCSPRSGDLSVYWYQQSLDQGLQFLIQYYNGEERAKGNILERFSAQQFPDLHSELNLSSLELGDSALYFCASSVEMGTDEAFFGQGTRLTVV.